This T cell receptor beta chain is from a study of chemoradiotherapy in HPV16-positive cancers. The repertoire was sequenced with immunoSEQ multiplex PCR; TCRdb's copy has only in-frame clones and lacks some. Among tens of thousands of clones listed, around 90% were seen once. This clone has a handful of counts. Antigen specificity is unknown. The germline gives CDR1 KGHSH, CDR2 LQKENI. Trimming took off 3 bases at V and 3 bases at J, with 12 bases between the two ends. The CDR3 contains 16 residues. Repertoires were sampled repeatedly during chemoradiotherapy. Broader study findings: Functional assays defining HPV-specific T cells used only a couple of HPV16-positive patients. During treatment, candidate HPV-specific clones and E7-related motifs expanded in tumor.

Sequenced here: blood, sampled from a patient who underwent chemoradiotherapy. The chain is built from TRBV18 and TRBJ1-6; D unresolved. This clonotype originated in a human donor with HPV-associated anogenital cancer. The CDR3 nucleotides read TGTGCCAGCTCACCCAGAGAGCGGCTCTATAATTCACCCCTCCACTTT. The encoded protein is CASSPRERLYNSPLHF.